The present entry profiles one T cell receptor (beta chain) with its context. The data derive from a study of Tregs in tolerant kidney transplant recipients. Mixed chimerism was transient after nonmyeloablative marrow transplants from related graft donors. Germline V gene lookup returns CDR1 SEHNR and CDR2 FQNEAQ (reference sequence). The CDR3 is made up of 14 amino acids. The V gene end was trimmed by 6 bases and the J gene end by 8 bases; junction bases not matched to a gene: 10. Profiled with immunoSEQ multiplex PCR; TCRdb holds only in-frame clones, not every one. The table has some 50,000 clones, about nine tenths seen once.

The V call is TRBV7-9, the J call TRBJ1-2; TRBD1 matches 9 bases. This sample comprised CD8+ T cells from blood (PBMCs), obtained 12 months after the transplant. This clonotype was obtained from a human patient who received a combined kidney and bone marrow transplant. Some T cells may be provided by the graft donor. The CDR3 loop reads CASREGQGPEGYTF. CDR3 DNA sequence: TGTGCCAGCAGAGAGGGACAGGGACCAGAGGGCTACACCTTC. The full variable domain, completed using reference TRBV7-9 and TRBJ1-2, is DTGVSQNPRHKITKRGQNVTFRCDPISEHNRLYWYRQTLGQGPEFLTYFQNEAQLEKSRLLSDRFSAERPKGSFSTLEIQRTEQGDSAMYLCASREGQGPEGYTFGSGTRLTVV.